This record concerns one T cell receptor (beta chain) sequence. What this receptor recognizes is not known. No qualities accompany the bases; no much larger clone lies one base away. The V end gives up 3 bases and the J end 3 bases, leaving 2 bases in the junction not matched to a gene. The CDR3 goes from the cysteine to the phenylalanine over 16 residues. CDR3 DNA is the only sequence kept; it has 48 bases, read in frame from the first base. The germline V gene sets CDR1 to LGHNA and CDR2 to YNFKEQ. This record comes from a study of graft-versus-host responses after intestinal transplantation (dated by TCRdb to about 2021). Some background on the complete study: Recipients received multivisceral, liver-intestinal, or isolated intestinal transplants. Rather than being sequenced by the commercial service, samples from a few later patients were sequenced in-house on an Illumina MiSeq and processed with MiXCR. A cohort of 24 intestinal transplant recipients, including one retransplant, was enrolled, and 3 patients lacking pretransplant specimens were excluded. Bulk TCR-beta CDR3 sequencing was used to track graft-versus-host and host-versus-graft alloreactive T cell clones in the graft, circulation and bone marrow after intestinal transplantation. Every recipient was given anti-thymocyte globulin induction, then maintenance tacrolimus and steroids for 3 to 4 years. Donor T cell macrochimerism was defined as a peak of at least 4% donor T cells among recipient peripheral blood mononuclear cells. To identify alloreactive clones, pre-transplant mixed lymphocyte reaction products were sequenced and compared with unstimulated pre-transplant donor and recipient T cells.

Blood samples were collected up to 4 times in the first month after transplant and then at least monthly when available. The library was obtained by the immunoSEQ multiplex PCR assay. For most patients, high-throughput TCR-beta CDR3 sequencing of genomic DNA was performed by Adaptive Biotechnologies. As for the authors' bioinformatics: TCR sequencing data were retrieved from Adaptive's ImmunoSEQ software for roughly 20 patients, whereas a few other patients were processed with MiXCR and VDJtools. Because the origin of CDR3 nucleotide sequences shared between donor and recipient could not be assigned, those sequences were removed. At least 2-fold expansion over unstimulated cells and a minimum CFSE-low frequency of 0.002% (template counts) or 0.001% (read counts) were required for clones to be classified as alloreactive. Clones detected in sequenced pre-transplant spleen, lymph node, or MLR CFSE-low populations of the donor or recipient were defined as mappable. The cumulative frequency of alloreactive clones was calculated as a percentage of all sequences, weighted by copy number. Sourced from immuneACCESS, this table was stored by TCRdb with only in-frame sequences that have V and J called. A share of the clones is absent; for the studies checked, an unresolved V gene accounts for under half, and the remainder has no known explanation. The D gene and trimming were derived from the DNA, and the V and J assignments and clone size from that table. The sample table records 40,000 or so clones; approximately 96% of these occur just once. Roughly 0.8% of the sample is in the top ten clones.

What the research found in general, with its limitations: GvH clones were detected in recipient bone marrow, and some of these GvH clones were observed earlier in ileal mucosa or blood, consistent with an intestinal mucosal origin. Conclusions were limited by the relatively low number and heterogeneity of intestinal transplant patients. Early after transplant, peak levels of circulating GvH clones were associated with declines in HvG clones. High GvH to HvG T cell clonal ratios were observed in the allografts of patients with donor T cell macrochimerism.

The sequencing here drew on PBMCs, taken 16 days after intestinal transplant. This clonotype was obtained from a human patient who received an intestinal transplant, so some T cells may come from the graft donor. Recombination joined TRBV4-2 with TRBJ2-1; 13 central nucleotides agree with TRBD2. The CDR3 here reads CASSQGTSGNYNEQFF. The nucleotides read TGTGCCAGCAGCCAGGGGACTAGCGGGAACTACAATGAGCAGTTCTTC.